The table lists the clone carrying this T cell receptor beta chain with a count of one. What it recognizes is unknown. This CDR3 contains 14 residues. V was cut by 6 bases and J by 1 base, with 12 bases left in between. CDR1 MRHNA and CDR2 SNTAGT come from the germline V gene. With 60 Vbeta and 13 Jbeta primers, the PCR was carried out. Method: immunoSEQ multiplex PCR; TCRdb's copy keeps in-frame clones and lacks some. Found here are some 150,000 clones, roughly 84% of them singletons; the top ten hold over 1.5%. This entry is derived from a study of cytomegalovirus exposure and HLA in healthy donors. Study summary: The 100 million to 140 million unique TCR beta sequences, from approximately 170 million T cells, were found by an earlier analysis. Study outcomes and limitations: HLA allele associations emerged for roughly 17,000 TCR beta sequences in a later analysis, at 0.05 false discovery rate. When analyzed later, the rates of TCR association showed variation by HLA locus, with DRB1 the most and HLA-C the fewest.

Sequenced material: PBMCs. The source of this sequence is a young woman in good health and CMV-seronegative. The chain employs TRBV6-4 and TRBJ1-1; D possibly corresponds to TRBD1 (5 bases). The CDR3 spells CASSPGVENTEAFF. The CDR3 DNA reads as TGTGCCAGCAGCCCGGGGGTCGAGAACACTGAAGCTTTCTTT.